This TCR beta chain was profiled in a study of OX40 agonist ivuxolimab in advanced cancers. Study results and caveats: CD8+ T cells (on average) carried more expanded clones than CD4+ T cells.

At baseline, cycle 4 day 1, and cycle 7 day 1, blood was sampled. CDR3 size: 16 residues. V dropped 4 bases and J dropped 2; count of bases not matched to a gene: 7. Germline V gene lookup returns CDR1 SGHNT and CDR2 YENEEA. This clone has just one count. Antigen specificity is unknown. The repertoire was sequenced with immunoSEQ multiplex PCR; TCRdb's copy has only in-frame clones and lacks some. The table records tens of thousands of clones, roughly 88% of them present only once. This receptor was identified in an adult with an advanced solid tumor such as melanoma, head and neck, liver or kidney cancer. The sequencing here drew on CD4+ or CD8+ T cells sorted from blood, taken in a trial of the OX40 agonist ivuxolimab. This sequence joins TRBV11-3 and TRBJ2-3; TRBD2 agrees at 9 bases. The CDR3 loop is CASSSLAGAATDTQYF. The CDR3 DNA sequence: TGTGCCAGCAGCTCCTTAGCGGGAGCGGCCACAGATACGCAGTATTTT.